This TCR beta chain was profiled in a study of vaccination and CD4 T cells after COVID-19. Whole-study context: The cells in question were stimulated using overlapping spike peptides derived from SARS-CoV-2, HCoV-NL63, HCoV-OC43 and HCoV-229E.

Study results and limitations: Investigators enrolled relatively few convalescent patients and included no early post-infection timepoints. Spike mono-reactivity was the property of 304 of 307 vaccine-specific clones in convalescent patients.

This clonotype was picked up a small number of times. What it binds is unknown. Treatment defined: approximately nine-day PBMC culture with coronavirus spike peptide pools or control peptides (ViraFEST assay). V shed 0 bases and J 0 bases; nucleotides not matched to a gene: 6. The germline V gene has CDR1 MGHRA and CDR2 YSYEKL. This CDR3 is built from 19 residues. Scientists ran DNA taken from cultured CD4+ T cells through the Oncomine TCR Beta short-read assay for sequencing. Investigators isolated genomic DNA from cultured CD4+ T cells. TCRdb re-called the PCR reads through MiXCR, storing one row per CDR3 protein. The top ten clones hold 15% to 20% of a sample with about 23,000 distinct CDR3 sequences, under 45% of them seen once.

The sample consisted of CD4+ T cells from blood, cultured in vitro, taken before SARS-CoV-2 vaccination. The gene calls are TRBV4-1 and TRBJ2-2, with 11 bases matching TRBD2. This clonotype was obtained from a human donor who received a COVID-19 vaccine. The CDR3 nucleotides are TGCGCCAGCAGCCAAGATAGCACTAGCGGGGGATCGAACACCGGGGAGCTGTTTTTT. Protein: CASSQDSTSGGSNTGELFF.